This TCR beta chain stems from a study of shared clonotypes between healthy human individuals (dated by TCRdb to 2019 to 2021). Regarding the study in general: A couple of women and three men aged 18 to 49 years were included in the cohort. For each donor, CD4 naive and CD4 memory were each given three plates, CD8 naive was given two plates, and CD8 memory was given one plate. The study deeply sequenced blood TCR repertoires of several healthy adults to estimate repertoire size and the extent of clonotype sharing between individuals. To increase sequencing depth and limit assay-specific biases, different laboratories used diverse techniques to prepare libraries and sequence TCR repertoires. Leukapheresis yielded between about 0.9 and 9.5 billion PBMCs per donor.

Donors were healthy HIV-negative adults with no recently reported acute infections or vaccinations. Every donor was a Caucasian adult living in Nashville, Tennessee, USA. CD4+ T cells were enriched by magnetic negative selection; naive cells were then positively selected on CD45RA, and the negative fraction formed the memory subset. Blood was collected by leukapheresis, and PBMCs were isolated by Ficoll-Histopaque density gradient centrifugation and then cryopreserved in liquid nitrogen vapor phase. Purity and quantity of every magnetically sorted T cell population were checked by analytical flow cytometry. From each sorted fraction, genomic DNA was isolated and quantified by UV absorbance on a Nanodrop 2000c. As regards this clone: This clone's antigen is unknown. Qualities for individual bases were not recorded, and no much larger clone is one base off.

CDR1 and CDR2, per the germline V gene (reference sequence), are LNHDA and SQIVND. The germline V and J ends show losses of 10 bases and 7 bases respectively, and no gene match explains 10 bases of the junction. The CDR3 holds 14 amino acids from the cysteine to the phenylalanine. Only the CDR3 DNA is retained, 42 bases long and in frame from the first base. Using the deep immunoSEQ assay, multiplex PCR amplified TCR CDR3 regions from genomic DNA. Extracted genomic DNA from each cell subset was distributed evenly across all wells of several immunoSEQ 96-well plates, and each plate was treated as a replicate. For sorted subsets, around 0.2 ug genomic DNA, equal to 30,000 to 35,000 T cell genomes, was loaded into each replicate PCR. The purified libraries were quantified using a Qubit 3.0 fluorometer, sized with a Bioanalyzer 2100, and then quantified again using the KAPA Library Quantification kit. Every immunoSEQ 96-well plate was sequenced on a dedicated single-read 150-cycle Illumina NextSeq 550 flow cell. The authors processed their data as follows. Because the immunoSEQ output included only junctional sequences and no quality scores, the filtering could not be the same as the filtering used for full-length reads. Sequences were annotated with PyIR, a Python wrapper for IgBLAST v1.9, and V/J genes and CDR3 were assigned using IMGT germline references. Any read was removed if the V/J assignment was weak (E-value above 1e-6), the CDR3 was missing, or the read contained stop codons, out-of-frame junctions, or ambiguous translated residues. V3J clonotypes were defined as sequences sharing an identical inferred V gene, J gene, and CDR3 amino acid sequence. Percentage overlap between repertoires was calculated by dividing the number of shared unique clonotypes by the size of the smaller repertoire. Repertoire richness was assessed with RTK rarefaction, the Chao1 estimator, and Recon v2.1 estimates of unobserved clonotypes. Generation probabilities for all TCRbeta clonotypes obtained by the gDNA method from several donors were computed using OLGA. TCRdb carries this immuneACCESS record with in-frame sequences only. Its versions omit some clonotypes, under half of them owing to an unresolved V gene in the studies checked, with the rest unexplained. V and J calls and clone size are copied from that table; D and trimming were computed from the DNA. The sample table shows around 550,000 clones, and almost 97% are seen once. About 0.057% of the sample belongs to the ten largest clones.

The investigation overall reported the following: Larger estimated clonotype richness was generally found for naive subsets than for memory subsets. Across four donors, about 5% of naive CD4, around 3.3% of naive CD8, 2.3% of memory CD4, and over 0.35% of memory CD8 clonotypes were shared. Higher generation probabilities were observed for clonotypes shared by all four sorted-subset donors than for non-shared clonotypes. Rarefaction of sorted-subset datasets indicated incomplete sequencing despite the large sequencing depth. Because the study included a small number of donors, the genetic and exposure-history diversity represented was limited. Sampling was limited to blood, and TCR repertoires in tissue likely differ from TCR repertoires in blood. Pairwise subsampling led to the expectation that sequencing depth would affect the degree of clonotype sharing among donors.

The sample consisted of naive CD4+ T cells sorted from blood. Taken with the paper, the label for cell subset or site translates to: CD45RA+ positively selected. The V gene is TRBV19 and the J gene is TRBJ2-1; TRBD2 aligns with 10 central bases. This TCR derives from a woman aged 25 to 39 in good health. CDR3 sequence: CAKEASGSGNEQFF. DNA sequence: TGTGCCAAAGAAGCTAGCGGGAGCGGGAATGAGCAGTTCTTC.